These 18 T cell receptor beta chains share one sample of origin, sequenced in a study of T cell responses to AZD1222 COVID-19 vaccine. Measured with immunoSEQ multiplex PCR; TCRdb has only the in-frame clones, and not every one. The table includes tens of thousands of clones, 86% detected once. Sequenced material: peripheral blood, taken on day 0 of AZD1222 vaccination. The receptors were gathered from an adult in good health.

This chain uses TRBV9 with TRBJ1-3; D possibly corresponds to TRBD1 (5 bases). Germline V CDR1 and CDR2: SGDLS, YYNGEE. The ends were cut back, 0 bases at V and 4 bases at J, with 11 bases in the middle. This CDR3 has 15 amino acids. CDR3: CASSVAQGAGNTIYF. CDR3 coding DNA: TGTGCCAGCAGCGTAGCTCAGGGTGCCGGAAACACCATATATTTT.

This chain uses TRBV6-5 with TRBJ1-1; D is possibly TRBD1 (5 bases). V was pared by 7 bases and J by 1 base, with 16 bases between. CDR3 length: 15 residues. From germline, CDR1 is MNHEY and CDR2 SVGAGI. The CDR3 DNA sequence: TGTGCCAGCACCCAAGGAGGGGCAGAGAACACTGAAGCTTTCTTT. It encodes CASTQGGAENTEAFF.

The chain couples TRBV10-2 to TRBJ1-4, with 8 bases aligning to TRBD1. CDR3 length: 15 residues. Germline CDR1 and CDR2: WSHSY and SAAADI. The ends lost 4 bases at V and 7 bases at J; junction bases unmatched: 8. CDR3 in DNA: TGCGCCAGCAGTGCCCAACAGGGGGGGAGTGAAAAACTGTTTTTT. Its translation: CASSAQQGGSEKLFF.

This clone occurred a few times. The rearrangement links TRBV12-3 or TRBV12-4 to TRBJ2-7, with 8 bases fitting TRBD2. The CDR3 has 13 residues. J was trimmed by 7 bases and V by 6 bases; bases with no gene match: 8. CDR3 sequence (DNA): TGTGCCAGCAGGTTCTCGGGGGGGTCGGAGCAGTACTTC. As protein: CASRFSGGSEQYF.

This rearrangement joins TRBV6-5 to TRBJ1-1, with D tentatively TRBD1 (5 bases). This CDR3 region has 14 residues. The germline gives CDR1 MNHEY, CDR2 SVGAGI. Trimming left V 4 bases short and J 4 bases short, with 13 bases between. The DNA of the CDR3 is TGTGCCAGCAGTTTAGAGGGGCGGGTCACTGAAGCTTTCTTT. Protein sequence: CASSLEGRVTEAFF.

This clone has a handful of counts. CDR3 nucleotide sequence: TGTGCCATCAGTGAAAGCCGGGACAGGGGGTATGGCTACACCTTC. Translation: CAISESRDRGYGYTF. The V gene is TRBV10-3, the J gene TRBJ1-2; 11 bases are shared with TRBD1. V lost 3 bases, J lost 5 bases, and 5 bases stayed unmatched. The germline V gene has CDR1 ENHRY and CDR2 SYGVKD. The CDR3 totals 15 residues.

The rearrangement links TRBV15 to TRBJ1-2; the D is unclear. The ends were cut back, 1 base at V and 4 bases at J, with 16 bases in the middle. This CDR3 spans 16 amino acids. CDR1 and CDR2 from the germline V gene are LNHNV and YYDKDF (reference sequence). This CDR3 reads CATSRGPGSSSYGYTF. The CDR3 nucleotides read TGTGCCACCAGCAGAGGTCCGGGCAGCTCGTCCTATGGCTACACCTTC.

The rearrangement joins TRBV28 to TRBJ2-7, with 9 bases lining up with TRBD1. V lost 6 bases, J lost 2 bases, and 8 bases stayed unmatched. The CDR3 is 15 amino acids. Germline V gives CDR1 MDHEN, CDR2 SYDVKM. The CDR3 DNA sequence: TGTGCCAGCAGCCCCCCCACAGGGGGCCCCTACGAGCAGTACTTC. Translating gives CASSPPTGGPYEQYF.

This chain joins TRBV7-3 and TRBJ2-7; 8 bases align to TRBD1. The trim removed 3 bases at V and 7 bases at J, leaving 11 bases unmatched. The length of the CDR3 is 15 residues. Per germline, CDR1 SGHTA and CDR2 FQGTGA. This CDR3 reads CASSFDGQGLGEQYF. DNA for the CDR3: TGTGCCAGCAGCTTCGACGGACAGGGACTGGGGGAGCAGTACTTC.

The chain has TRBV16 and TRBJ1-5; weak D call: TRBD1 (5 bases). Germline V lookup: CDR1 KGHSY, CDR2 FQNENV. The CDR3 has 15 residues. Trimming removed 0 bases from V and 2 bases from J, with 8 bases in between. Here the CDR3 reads CASSQSGDGNQPQHF. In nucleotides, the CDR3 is TGTGCCAGCAGCCAATCGGGGGATGGCAATCAGCCCCAGCATTTT. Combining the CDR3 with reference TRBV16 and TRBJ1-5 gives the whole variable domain GEEVAQTPKHLVRGEGQKAKLYCAPIKGHSYVFWYQQVLKNEFKFLISFQNENVFDETGMPKERFSAKCLPNSPCSLEIQATKLEDSAVYFCASSQSGDGNQPQHFGDGTRLSIL.

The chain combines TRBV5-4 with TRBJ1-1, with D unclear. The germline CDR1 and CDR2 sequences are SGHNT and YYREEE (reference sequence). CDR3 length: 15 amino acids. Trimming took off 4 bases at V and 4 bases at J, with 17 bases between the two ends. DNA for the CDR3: TGTGCCAGCAGCCTAGACATAATGCAGAGCACTGAAGCTTTCTTT. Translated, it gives CASSLDIMQSTEAFF. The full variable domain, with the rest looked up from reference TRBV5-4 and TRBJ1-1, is ETGVTQSPTHLIKTRGQQVTLRCSSQSGHNTVSWYQQALGQGPQFIFQYYREEENGRGNFPPRFSGLQFPNYSSELNVNALELDDSALYLCASSLDIMQSTEAFFGQGTRLTVV.

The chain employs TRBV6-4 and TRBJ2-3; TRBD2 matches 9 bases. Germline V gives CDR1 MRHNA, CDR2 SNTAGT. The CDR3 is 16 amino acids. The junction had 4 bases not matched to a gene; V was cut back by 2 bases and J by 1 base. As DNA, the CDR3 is TGTGCCAGCAGTGACAAAGCTAGCGGGGGCACAGATACGCAGTATTTT. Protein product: CASSDKASGGTDTQYF.

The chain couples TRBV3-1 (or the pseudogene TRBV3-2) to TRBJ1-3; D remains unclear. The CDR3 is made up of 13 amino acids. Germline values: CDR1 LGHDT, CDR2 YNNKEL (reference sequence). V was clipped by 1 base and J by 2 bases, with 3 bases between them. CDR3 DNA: TGTGCCAGCAGCCAAGTCACTGGAAACACCATATATTTT. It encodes CASSQVTGNTIYF.

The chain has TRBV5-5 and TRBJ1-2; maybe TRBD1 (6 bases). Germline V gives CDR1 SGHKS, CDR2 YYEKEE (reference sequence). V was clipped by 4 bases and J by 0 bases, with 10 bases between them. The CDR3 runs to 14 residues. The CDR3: CASSPRDTNYGYTF. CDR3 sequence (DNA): TGTGCCAGCAGCCCCCGGGACACTAACTATGGCTACACCTTC.

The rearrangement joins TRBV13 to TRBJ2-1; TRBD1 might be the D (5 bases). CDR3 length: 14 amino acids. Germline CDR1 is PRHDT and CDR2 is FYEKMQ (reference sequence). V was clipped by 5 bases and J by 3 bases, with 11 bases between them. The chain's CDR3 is CASSPRGHYNEQFF. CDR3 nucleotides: TGTGCCAGCAGCCCAAGGGGCCACTACAATGAGCAGTTCTTC. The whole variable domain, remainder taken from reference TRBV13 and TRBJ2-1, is AAGVIQSPRHLIKEKRETATLKCYPIPRHDTVYWYQQGPGQDPQFLISFYEKMQSDKGSIPDRFSAQQFSDYHSELNMSSLELGDSALYFCASSPRGHYNEQFFGPGTRLTVL.

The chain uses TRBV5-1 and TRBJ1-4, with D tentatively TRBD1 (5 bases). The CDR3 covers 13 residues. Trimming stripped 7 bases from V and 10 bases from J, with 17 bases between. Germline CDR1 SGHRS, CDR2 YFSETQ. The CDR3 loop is CASSTGGTGKLFF. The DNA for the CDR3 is TGCGCCAGCTCCACGGGGGGGACGGGAAAACTGTTTTTT.

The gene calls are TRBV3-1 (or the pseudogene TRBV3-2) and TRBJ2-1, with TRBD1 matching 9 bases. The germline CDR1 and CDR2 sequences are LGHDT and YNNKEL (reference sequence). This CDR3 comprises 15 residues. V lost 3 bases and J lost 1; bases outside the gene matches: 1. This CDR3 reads CASSHGTGSYNEQFF. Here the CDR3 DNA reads TGTGCCAGCAGCCACGGGACAGGGTCCTACAATGAGCAGTTCTTC.

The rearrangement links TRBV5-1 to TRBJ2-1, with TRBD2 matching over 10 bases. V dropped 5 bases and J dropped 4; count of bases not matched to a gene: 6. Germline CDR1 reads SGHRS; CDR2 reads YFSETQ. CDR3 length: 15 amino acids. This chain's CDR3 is CASRLAGGTYNEQFF. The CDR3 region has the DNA TGCGCCAGCAGGTTAGCGGGGGGTACTTACAATGAGCAGTTCTTC.